These 2 T cell receptor beta chains were all obtained from the same sample, sequenced in a study of blood T cell repertoires in COVID-19. Only in-frame clones appear in the TCRdb table, and some are missing; sequencing was by immunoSEQ multiplex PCR. The repertoire includes around 67,000 clones, approximately 82% of them detected once, and around 16% sits in the top ten. Sequences were obtained from peripheral blood. The receptors here all came from a man older than 75 with active COVID-19.

This clone was counted a few times. This sequence joins TRBV11-2 and TRBJ2-1; D not certain. The CDR3 covers 12 residues. V was clipped by 1 base and J by 9 bases, with 7 bases between them. Germline CDR1 reads SGHAT; CDR2 reads FQNNGV. The CDR3 loop is CASSLGVREQFF. The CDR3 DNA reads TGTGCCAGCAGCTTAGGAGTCCGTGAGCAGTTCTTC.

The chain recombines TRBV24-1 with TRBJ2-1; D ambiguous. Trimming pared 2 bases from V and 6 bases from J, leaving 13 bases between. Germline V gene lookup returns CDR1 KGHDR and CDR2 SFDVKD. This CDR3 comprises 15 residues. The CDR3 protein is CATSDSEPRLNEQFF. The CDR3 region has the DNA TGTGCCACCAGTGATTCGGAACCCAGGCTCAATGAGCAGTTCTTC.